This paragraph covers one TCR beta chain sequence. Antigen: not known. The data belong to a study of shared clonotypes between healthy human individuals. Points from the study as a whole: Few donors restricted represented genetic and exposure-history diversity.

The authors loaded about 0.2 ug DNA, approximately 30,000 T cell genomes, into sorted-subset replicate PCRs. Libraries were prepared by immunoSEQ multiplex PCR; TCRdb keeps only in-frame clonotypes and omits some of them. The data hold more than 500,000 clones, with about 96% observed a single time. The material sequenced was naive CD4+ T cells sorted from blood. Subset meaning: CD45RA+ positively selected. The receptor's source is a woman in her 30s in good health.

CDR3 residues: CATAGSTDTQYF. In nucleotides, the CDR3 is TGTGCCACGGCGGGGAGCACAGATACGCAGTATTTT. This chain joins TRBV10-3 and TRBJ2-3; D perhaps matches TRBD2 (6 bases). The germline V and J ends were trimmed by 10 bases and 0 bases, with 8 bases remaining between them. The germline gives CDR1 ENHRY, CDR2 SYGVKD. This CDR3 has 12 amino acids.